In this sample, the clone carrying this T cell receptor beta chain turned up once. Its antigen is currently unknown. This sample is drawn from a study of response to subunit inactivated influenza vaccine. Whole-study results and caveats: Few additional T cells are recruited per seasonal influenza vaccination, authors suggested.

TCRdb itself ran the RT-PCR reads through MiXCR, one entry per CDR3 protein. The sample shows fewer than 250,000 distinct CDR3 sequences, around an eighth of them seen only once. J was trimmed by 4 bases and V by 10 bases; bases with no gene match: 7. The CDR3 runs 14 residues. The TCR sequence derives from a man in his fifties or sixties who received an inactivated influenza vaccine. The chain employs TRBV12-3 or TRBV12-4 and TRBJ2-1; 10 nucleotides line up with TRBD2. The material was CD8+ T cells sorted from PBMCs, obtained 5 days after vaccination. The CDR3 is CATLGLADYNEQFF. The CDR3 region has the DNA TGTGCCACCCTCGGACTAGCGGATTACAATGAGCAGTTCTTC.